The clone carrying this TCR beta chain is medium-sized. No antigen is known for it. Relative to the germline gene, one junction end is altered; a read error may explain this. These data belong to a study of vaccination and CD4 T cells after COVID-19. CDR3 length equals 16 residues. Germline CDR1 is LNHDA and CDR2 is SQIVND (reference sequence). The Oncomine TCR Beta short-read assay was what sequenced the DNA obtained from cultured CD4+ T cells. Genomic DNA was extracted from cultured CD4+ T cells. TCRdb ran MiXCR on the PCR reads and lists one entry per CDR3 protein. This sample has around 1,700 distinct CDR3 sequences, with roughly 10% found just once. The treatment was: approximately nine-day PBMC culture with coronavirus spike peptide pools or control peptides (ViraFEST assay). It was before the COVID-19 pandemic (2011-2018) that the unexposed donor's CD4+ T cells were collected. ViraFEST enlarged antigen-specific T cell populations with peptide pools and afterwards sequenced TCRs. With approximately 10 ug/ml peptide pools and approximately 9.6 IU/ml IL-2, PBMCs were cultured at some 2.2 million per well.

Study results and limitations: Median SARS-CoV-2-reactive clonotype numbers went from 21 to 38; this increase was not significant.

Sequenced sample: CD4+ T cells from blood, cultured in vitro. The sequence was obtained from a human donor in good health. The genes are TRBV19 and TRBJ2-7; D might be TRBD2 (5 bases). The CDR3 nucleotides read TGTGCCAGTAGTCCCGGCGCCGGGAATGGTATCCACGGGATATCCTTC. Translating it yields CASSPGAGNGIHGISF.